Presented here are 2 T cell receptor beta chains from one specimen sequenced in a study of cytomegalovirus exposure and HLA in healthy donors. The PCR made use of 60 Vbeta and 13 Jbeta primers. Profiling relied on immunoSEQ multiplex PCR, and the TCRdb table lists in-frame clones only, not all of them. The sample shows about 160,000 clones, roughly 81% of them seen only once. Sequencing was performed on PBMCs. The receptors shown here come from a woman aged 45-59 years in good health and CMV-seronegative.

This clone was recorded only once. The genes are TRBV5-1 and TRBJ2-3; 8 bases line up with TRBD2. CDR1 SGHRS and CDR2 YFSETQ come from the germline V gene. The CDR3 is 17 residues long. V gave up 2 bases and J gave up 3 bases; unmatched junction bases: 11. CDR3 DNA: TGCGCCAGCAGCTTCTCCATTGGACTAGCAGTTACAGATACGCAGTATTTT. Its translation: CASSFSIGLAVTDTQYF. Complete variable domain (other parts from reference TRBV5-1 and TRBJ2-3): KAGVTQTPRYLIKTRGQQVTLSCSPISGHRSVSWYQQTPGQGLQFLFEYFSETQRNKGNFPGRFSGRQFSNSRSEMNVSTLELGDSALYLCASSFSIGLAVTDTQYFGPGTRLTVL.

The chain couples TRBV11-3 to TRBJ1-2; TRBD1 aligns across 9 bases. This CDR3 contains 13 residues. Germline lookup yields CDR1 SGHNT and CDR2 YENEEA. V lost 5 bases and J lost 4; bases outside the gene matches: 2. CDR3 in amino acids: CASSQTGGYGYTF. The CDR3 DNA is TGTGCCAGCAGCCAGACAGGGGGCTATGGCTACACCTTC. Looking up the rest from reference TRBV11-3 and TRBJ1-2 gives the full variable domain: EAGVVQSPRYKIIEKKQPVAFWCNPISGHNTLYWYLQNLGQGPELLIRYENEEAVDDSQLPKDRFSAERLKGVDSTLKIQPAELGDSAVYLCASSQTGGYGYTFGSGTRLTVV.